A single sample is the source of the 16 T cell receptor beta chains below, sequenced in a study of blood T cells in healthy people across ages. Combining a sample-barcoded 5' primer with a J-beta primer mix, a second PCR ran for 7 to 11 cycles. TCRdb ran MiXCR on the 5' RACE reads and lists one entry per CDR3 protein. Seen here are about 720,000 distinct CDR3 sequences, about 20% observed once, and the top ten hold roughly a fifth. Source material: blood. The receptors stem from an older man in good health.

This clonotype was observed a handful of times. This chain uses TRBV12-3 or TRBV12-4 with TRBJ1-2, with no clear D. V lost 8 bases and J lost 3, with 16 bases in between. There are 14 residues in the CDR3. The CDR3 DNA follows: TGTGCCAGCGCCTTTCCGGGGAAGGACTATGGCTACACCTTC. Amino acids: CASAFPGKDYGYTF.

This clonotype was observed a few times. V is TRBV7-9 and J is TRBJ1-1, with D maybe TRBD1 (5 bases). V was clipped by 7 bases and J by 1 base, with 16 bases between them. Germline-derived CDR1 and CDR2 are SEHNR and FQNEAQ (reference sequence). The length of the CDR3 is 15 residues. The CDR3 region is CASNPGQGWNTEAFF. CDR3 sequence (DNA): TGTGCCAGCAACCCCGGTCAGGGATGGAACACTGAAGCTTTCTTT. Filled out from reference TRBV7-9 and TRBJ1-1, the complete variable domain reads DTGVSQNPRHKITKRGQNVTFRCDPISEHNRLYWYRQTLGQGPEFLTYFQNEAQLEKSRLLSDRFSAERPKGSFSTLEIQRTEQGDSAMYLCASNPGQGWNTEAFFGQGTRLTVV.

This clonotype was detected only a few times. The chain links TRBV10-3 to TRBJ1-1; 9 bases map to TRBD1. With V trimmed by 6 bases and J by 1 base, 12 bases remained unmatched. Germline V lookup: CDR1 ENHRY, CDR2 SYGVKD. This CDR3 spans 17 amino acids. The CDR3 region has the DNA TGTGCCATCAGGAAGGGGGACAGGGCGGGTACGAACACTGAAGCTTTCTTT. This encodes CAIRKGDRAGTNTEAFF.

This clonotype was detected only once. The chain recombines TRBV12-3 or TRBV12-4 with TRBJ1-4; TRBD1 might be the D (6 bases). Trimming pared 5 bases from V and 8 bases from J, leaving 12 bases between. The CDR3 covers 13 residues. CDR3 coding DNA: TGTGCCAGCAGTCCCAGGGGCCGAGAAAAACTGTTTTTT. It yields the protein CASSPRGREKLFF.

This clonotype has a handful of counts. The CDR3 loop is CASSPTSGLMTGELFF. The DNA of the CDR3 is TGTGCCAGCAGCCCGACTAGCGGTTTGATGACCGGGGAGCTGTTTTTT. The chain couples TRBV7-2 to TRBJ2-2, with 9 positions matching TRBD2. Germline trimming cut 5 bases from V and 5 bases from J; bases unmatched to any gene: 9. Per germline, CDR1 SGHTA and CDR2 FQGNSA. The CDR3 is made up of 16 amino acids.

V is TRBV10-3 and J is TRBJ2-7; TRBD2 is a possible D gene (5 bases). The CDR3 covers 14 residues. Germline V lookup: CDR1 ENHRY, CDR2 SYGVKD. Trimming took 7 bases from V and 0 from J, leaving 13 bases between them. CDR3 protein: CAIKLDSSSYEQYF. CDR3 nucleotide sequence: TGTGCCATCAAACTGGACTCGAGCTCCTACGAGCAGTACTTC.

This clonotype came up many times. The J gene is TRBJ2-2, the V gene TRBV9; D is perhaps TRBD1 (6 bases). V lost 0 bases to trimming and J lost 8 bases, with 11 bases between them. Per germline, CDR1 SGDLS and CDR2 YYNGEE. The CDR3 runs 14 residues. The CDR3 spells CASSVVQGRGELFF. In DNA form, the CDR3 reads TGTGCCAGCAGCGTAGTCCAGGGGCGAGGGGAGCTGTTTTTT.

This clonotype was recorded only once. The V call is TRBV5-6, the J call TRBJ1-1, with TRBD1 matching 10 bases. V lost 0 bases to trimming and J lost 11 bases; unmatched junction nucleotides: 1. The CDR3 is made up of 12 amino acids. Germline CDR1 and CDR2: SGHDT and YYEEEE. CDR3 sequence: CASSLADRGAFF. CDR3 DNA sequence: TGTGCCAGCAGCTTGGCGGACAGGGGGGCTTTCTTT.

This clonotype was counted only a few times. This sequence joins TRBV28 and TRBJ2-2; the match to TRBD1 covers 9 bases. V trimming: 6 bases; J trimming: 6 bases; junction bases outside the gene matches: 2. CDR1 MDHEN and CDR2 SYDVKM come from the germline V gene. There are 13 residues in the CDR3. CDR3 bases: TGTGCCAGCAGGACAGGGGGGGCCGGGGAGCTGTTTTTT. It specifies CASRTGGAGELFF.

This clonotype was picked up one time. The chain recombines TRBV12-3 or TRBV12-4 with TRBJ2-5, with D hard to call. The DNA end is a closer match to TRBJ2-1, so the J assignment may be wrong. The CDR3 loop spans 12 amino acids. CDR3 nucleotides: TGTGCCAGCAGCTTTCACCACAATGAGCAGTTCTTC. Encoded protein: CASSFHHNEQFF.

The rearrangement joins TRBV24-1 to TRBJ1-5; 7 bases align to TRBD1. Germline assignment: CDR1 KGHDR and CDR2 SFDVKD. Trimming cost V 4 bases and J 6 bases; bases outside gene matches: 8. This CDR3 has 15 amino acids. The CDR3: CATSDSTGSPQPQHF. The CDR3 bases are TGTGCCACCAGTGACTCGACAGGGTCCCCTCAGCCCCAGCATTTT.

This clonotype was seen only a few times. The gene calls are TRBV5-1 and TRBJ2-3; 7 bases map to TRBD2. With V trimmed by 5 bases and J by 6 bases, 6 bases remained unmatched. The length of the CDR3 is 13 residues. Germline values: CDR1 SGHRS, CDR2 YFSETQ. CDR3: CASREGGADTQYF. CDR3 DNA sequence: TGCGCCAGCAGGGAGGGAGGGGCCGATACGCAGTATTTT.

This clonotype was recorded a few times. This chain links TRBV7-9 with TRBJ2-1; D gene ambiguous. The CDR3 has 15 amino acids. Germline CDR1 and CDR2: SEHNR and FQNEAQ (reference sequence). V gave up 5 bases and J gave up 5 bases, with 16 bases separating them. CDR3 DNA sequence: TGTGCCAGCAGCAGCTTGTGGAGCCCTCACAATGAGCAGTTCTTC. Residues: CASSSLWSPHNEQFF.

This clonotype was seen a handful of times. The chain couples TRBV7-9 to TRBJ2-5, with 9 bases fitting TRBD2. This CDR3 has 15 residues. The junction had 6 bases not matched to a gene; V was cut back by 6 bases and J by 1 base. Looked up from germline, CDR1 is SEHNR and CDR2 is FQNEAQ (reference sequence). The CDR3 protein is CASSFSGGGQETQYF. CDR3 in DNA: TGTGCCAGCAGTTTTAGCGGGGGTGGCCAAGAGACCCAGTACTTC.

The J gene is TRBJ2-3, the V gene TRBV5-1, with TRBD2 matching 8 bases. The length of the CDR3 is 15 residues. Looked up from germline, CDR1 is SGHRS and CDR2 is YFSETQ. The V segment lost 3 bases and the J segment 3 bases; nucleotides outside the gene matches: 6. CDR3 loop: CASSSTAGETDTQYF. The CDR3 DNA sequence: TGCGCCAGCAGCTCCACAGCGGGAGAGACAGATACGCAGTATTTT. Variable domain in full (rest from reference TRBV5-1 and TRBJ2-3): KAGVTQTPRYLIKTRGQQVTLSCSPISGHRSVSWYQQTPGQGLQFLFEYFSETQRNKGNFPGRFSGRQFSNSRSEMNVSTLELGDSALYLCASSSTAGETDTQYFGPGTRLTVL.

V and J are TRBV7-9 and TRBJ1-3; D remains unclear. The CDR3 is 15 amino acids. V was clipped by 5 bases and J by 0 bases, with 11 bases between them. Looked up from germline, CDR1 is SEHNR and CDR2 is FQNEAQ (reference sequence). The CDR3 loop is CASSHPGISGNTIYF. CDR3 in DNA: TGTGCCAGCAGCCACCCCGGGATCTCTGGAAACACCATATATTTT.